The source of this T cell receptor beta chain is a study of T cells in Graves' hyperthyroidism and ophthalmopathy. For the study at large: The authors collected peripheral blood at initial diagnosis, before any treatment.

Study findings and constraints: Blood samples included most of the expanded thyroid clonotypes exceeding 0.001. By a 13 V-J model, ophthalmopathy was set apart from stable hyperthyroidism.

Regions amplified from RNA transcripts were the TCR beta CDR3 regions. A set of HTBI primers served as the primers for a first-round RT-PCR of the TCR CDR3. TCRdb reprocessed the multiplex PCR reads via MiXCR and lists one record per CDR3 protein. Here the sample spans 270,000 or so distinct CDR3 sequences, 25% to 30% being singletons. In patients aged 18 to 65, hyperthyroidism was newly diagnosed, with duration under 2 months. Germline trimming cut 8 bases from V and 4 bases from J; bases unmatched to any gene: 7. This CDR3 comprises 13 residues. A note on this clonotype: Antigen unknown.

This receptor was taken from a middle-aged man with Graves' hyperthyroidism that later progressed to Graves' ophthalmopathy. The chain uses TRBV12-3 or TRBV12-4 and TRBJ1-1; 7 bases map to TRBD1. The source material was blood. This CDR3 is CASDYRGGTEAFF. The CDR3 DNA reads TGTGCCAGCGATTACAGGGGAGGCACTGAAGCTTTCTTT.